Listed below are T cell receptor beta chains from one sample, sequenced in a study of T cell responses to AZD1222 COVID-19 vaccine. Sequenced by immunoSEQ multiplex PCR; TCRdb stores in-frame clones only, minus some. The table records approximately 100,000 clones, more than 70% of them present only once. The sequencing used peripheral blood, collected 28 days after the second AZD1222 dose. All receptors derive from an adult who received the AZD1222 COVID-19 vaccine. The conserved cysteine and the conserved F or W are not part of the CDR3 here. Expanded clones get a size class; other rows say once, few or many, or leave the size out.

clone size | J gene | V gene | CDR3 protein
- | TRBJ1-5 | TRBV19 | ATQGPNQPQH
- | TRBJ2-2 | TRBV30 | AWSSGPNTGELF
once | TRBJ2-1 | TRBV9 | ASSPRGTDNEQF
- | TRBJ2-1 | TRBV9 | ASSDSGNSYNEQF
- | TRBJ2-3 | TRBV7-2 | ASSLPAGGWNTQY
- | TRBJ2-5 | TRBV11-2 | ASSLTWKETQY
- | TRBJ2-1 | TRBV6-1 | ASSEWGDRSGEQF
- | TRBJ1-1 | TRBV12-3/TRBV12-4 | ASKVTANTEAF
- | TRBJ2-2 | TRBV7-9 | ATLANPNTGELF
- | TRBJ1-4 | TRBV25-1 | ASSDPGQANEKLF